This T cell receptor (beta chain) was sequenced for a study of T cell repertoires and HLA-DP antigens. At the level of the study: In vitro CD4+ alloreactivity was against HeLa-presented HLA-DP. DNA input averaged around 200 ng in sorted CD137+CD4+ and approximately 1,100 ng in pre-culture CD4+.

Deep-resolution sequencing targeted approximately 200,000 T cell genomes in pre-culture CD4+ samples. The table came from immunoSEQ multiplex PCR; TCRdb's copy has only in-frame clones and leaves some out. Of over 100,000 clones in the sample, approximately 92% were seen once. Trimming stripped 3 bases from V and 3 bases from J, with 6 bases between. The CDR3 totals 13 residues. Per germline, CDR1 SGHTA and CDR2 FQGNSA. Concerning this clone itself: Antigen specificity is unknown.

Sequencing was performed on CD4+ T cells from PBMCs. The rearrangement joins TRBV7-2 to TRBJ2-1; D is uncertain. The origin of this receptor is a woman aged 18-35 years in good health and CMV-seronegative. In DNA, the CDR3 is TGTGCCAGCAGCTTCTCTGGCTACAATGAGCAGTTCTTC. As protein: CASSFSGYNEQFF.